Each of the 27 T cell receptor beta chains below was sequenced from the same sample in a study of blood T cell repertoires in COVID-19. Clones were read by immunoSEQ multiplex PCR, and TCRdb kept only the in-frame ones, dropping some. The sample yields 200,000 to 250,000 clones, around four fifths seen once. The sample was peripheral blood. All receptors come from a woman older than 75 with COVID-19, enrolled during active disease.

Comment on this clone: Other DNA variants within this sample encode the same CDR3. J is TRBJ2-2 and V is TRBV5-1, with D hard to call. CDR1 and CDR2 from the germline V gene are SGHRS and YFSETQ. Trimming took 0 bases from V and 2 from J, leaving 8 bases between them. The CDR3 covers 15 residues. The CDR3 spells CASSLGAKNTGELFF. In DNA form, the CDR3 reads TGCGCCAGCAGCTTGGGGGCAAAAAACACCGGGGAGCTGTTTTTT.

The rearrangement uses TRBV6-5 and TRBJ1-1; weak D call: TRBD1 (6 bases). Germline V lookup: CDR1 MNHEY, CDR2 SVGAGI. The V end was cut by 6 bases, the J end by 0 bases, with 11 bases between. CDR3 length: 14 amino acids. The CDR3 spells CASRWTVMNTEAFF. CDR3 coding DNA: TGTGCCAGCAGGTGGACAGTCATGAACACTGAAGCTTTCTTT.

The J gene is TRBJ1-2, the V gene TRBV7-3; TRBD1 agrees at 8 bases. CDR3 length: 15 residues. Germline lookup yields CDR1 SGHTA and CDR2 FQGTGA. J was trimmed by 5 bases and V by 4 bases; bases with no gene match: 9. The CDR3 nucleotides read TGTGCCAGCAGCTCCTCCGGGACAGGCCCTTATGGCTACACCTTC. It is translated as CASSSSGTGPYGYTF.

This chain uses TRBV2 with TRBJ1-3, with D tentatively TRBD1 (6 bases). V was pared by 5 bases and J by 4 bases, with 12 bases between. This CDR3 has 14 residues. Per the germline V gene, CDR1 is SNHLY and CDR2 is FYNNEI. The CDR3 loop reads CASSPLDRGNTIYF. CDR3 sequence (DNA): TGTGCCAGCAGTCCACTGGACAGAGGAAACACCATATATTTT.

DNA of the CDR3: TGTGCCAGCAGTTATTCTCCCGGTTGGCGGGGCTACACCTTC. Translated, it gives CASSYSPGWRGYTF. The rearrangement uses TRBV6-5 and TRBJ1-2; D is undetermined. The V and J ends lost 3 bases and 8 bases respectively, with 16 bases between them. This CDR3 comprises 14 residues. In germline, CDR1 is MNHEY, CDR2 SVGAGI.

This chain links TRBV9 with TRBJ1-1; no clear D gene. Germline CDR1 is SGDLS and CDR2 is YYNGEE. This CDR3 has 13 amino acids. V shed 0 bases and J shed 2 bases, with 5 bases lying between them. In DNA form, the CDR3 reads TGTGCCAGCAGCGTAGCTTCCAACACTGAAGCTTTCTTT. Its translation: CASSVASNTEAFF.

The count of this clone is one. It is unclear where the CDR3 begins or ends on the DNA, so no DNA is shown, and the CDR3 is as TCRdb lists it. The CDR3: CASILGTSNTEAFF. The chain joins TRBV2 to TRBJ1-1; the table's D call, TRBD1, has no DNA check behind it. The CDR3 is 14 residues long, counting both termini. Germline-derived CDR1 and CDR2 are SNHLY and FYNNEI.

For the CDR3, the DNA is TGCGCCAGCAGCCATGCCGGGACTCGTGAGCAGTTCTTC. Translated: CASSHAGTREQFF. This chain uses TRBV4-1 with TRBJ2-1; D might be TRBD2 (6 bases). Trimming removed 3 bases from V and 9 bases from J, with 12 bases in between. Germline lookup yields CDR1 MGHRA and CDR2 YSYEKL. CDR3 size: 13 residues.

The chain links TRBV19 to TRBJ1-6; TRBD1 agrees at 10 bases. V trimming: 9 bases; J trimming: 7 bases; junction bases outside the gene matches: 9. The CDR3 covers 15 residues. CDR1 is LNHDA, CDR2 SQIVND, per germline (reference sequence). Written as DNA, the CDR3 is TGTGCCAGCGGAGACAGGGGGCGATACAATTCACCCCTCCACTTT. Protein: CASGDRGRYNSPLHF. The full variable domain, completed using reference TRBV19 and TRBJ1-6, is DGGITQSPKYLFRKEGQNVTLSCEQNLNHDAMYWYRQDPGQGLRLIYYSQIVNDFQKGDIAEGYSVSREKKESFPLTVTSAQKNPTAFYLCASGDRGRYNSPLHFGNGTRLTVT.

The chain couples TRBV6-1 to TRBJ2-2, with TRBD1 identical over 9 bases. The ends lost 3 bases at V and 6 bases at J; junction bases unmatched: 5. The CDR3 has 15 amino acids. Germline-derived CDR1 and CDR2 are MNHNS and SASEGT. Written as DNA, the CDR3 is TGTGCCAGCAGTGAGCCGGGACAGGGATCCGGGGAGCTGTTTTTT. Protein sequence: CASSEPGQGSGELFF.

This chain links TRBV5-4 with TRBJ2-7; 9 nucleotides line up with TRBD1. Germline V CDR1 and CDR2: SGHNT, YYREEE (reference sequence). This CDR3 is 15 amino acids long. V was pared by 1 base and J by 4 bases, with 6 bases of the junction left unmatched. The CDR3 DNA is TGTGCCAGCAGCTTGTCTTTACAGGGGGCATACGAGCAGTACTTC. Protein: CASSLSLQGAYEQYF. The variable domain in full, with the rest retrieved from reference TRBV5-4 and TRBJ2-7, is ETGVTQSPTHLIKTRGQQVTLRCSSQSGHNTVSWYQQALGQGPQFIFQYYREEENGRGNFPPRFSGLQFPNYSSELNVNALELDDSALYLCASSLSLQGAYEQYFGPGTRLTVT.

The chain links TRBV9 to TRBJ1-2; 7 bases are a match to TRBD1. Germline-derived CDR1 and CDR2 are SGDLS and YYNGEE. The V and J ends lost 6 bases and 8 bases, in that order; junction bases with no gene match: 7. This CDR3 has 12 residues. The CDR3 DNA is TGTGCCAGCAAAAGACAGGGTTGGGGCTACACCTTC. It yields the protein CASKRQGWGYTF.

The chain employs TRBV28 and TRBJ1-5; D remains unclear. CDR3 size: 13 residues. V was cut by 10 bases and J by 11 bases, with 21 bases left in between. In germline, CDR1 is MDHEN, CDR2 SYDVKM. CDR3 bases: TGTGCCACCCTTAAGGCCCACTTAGCGGCCCAGCATTTT. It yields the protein CATLKAHLAAQHF.

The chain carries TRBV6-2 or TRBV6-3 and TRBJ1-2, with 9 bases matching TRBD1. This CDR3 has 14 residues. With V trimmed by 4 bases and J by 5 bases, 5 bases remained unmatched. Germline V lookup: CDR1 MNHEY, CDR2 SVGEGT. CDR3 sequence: CASSWTGELYGYTF. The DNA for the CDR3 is TGTGCCAGCAGTTGGACAGGGGAATTATATGGCTACACCTTC.

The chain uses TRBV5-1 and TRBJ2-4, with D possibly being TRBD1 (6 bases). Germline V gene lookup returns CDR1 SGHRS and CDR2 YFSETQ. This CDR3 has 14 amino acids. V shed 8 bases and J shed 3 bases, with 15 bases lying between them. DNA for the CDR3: TGCGCCAGTTCAAGGGGACAAAACAAAAACATTCAGTACTTC. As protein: CASSRGQNKNIQYF. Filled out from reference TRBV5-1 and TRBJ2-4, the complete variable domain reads KAGVTQTPRYLIKTRGQQVTLSCSPISGHRSVSWYQQTPGQGLQFLFEYFSETQRNKGNFPGRFSGRQFSNSRSEMNVSTLELGDSALYLCASSRGQNKNIQYFGAGTRLSVL.

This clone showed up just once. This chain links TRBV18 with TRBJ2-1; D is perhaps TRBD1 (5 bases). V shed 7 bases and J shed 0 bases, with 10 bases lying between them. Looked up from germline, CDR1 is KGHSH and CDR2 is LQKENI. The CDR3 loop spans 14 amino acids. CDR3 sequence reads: CASFQGSSYNEQFF. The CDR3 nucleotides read TGTGCCAGCTTTCAGGGTAGCTCCTACAATGAGCAGTTCTTC.

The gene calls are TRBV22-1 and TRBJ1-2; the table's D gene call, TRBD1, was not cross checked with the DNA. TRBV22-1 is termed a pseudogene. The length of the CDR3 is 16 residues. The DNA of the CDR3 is TGTCCTGGGAGCGCACCTCGGGACACCCCGCTGGAAGGCTACACCTTC. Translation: CPGSAPRDTPLEGYTF.

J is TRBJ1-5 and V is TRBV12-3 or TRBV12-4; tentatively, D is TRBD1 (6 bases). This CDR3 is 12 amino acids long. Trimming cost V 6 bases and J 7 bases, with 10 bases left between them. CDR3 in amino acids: CASSRGWQPQHF. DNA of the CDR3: TGTGCCAGCAGCAGGGGTTGGCAGCCCCAGCATTTT.

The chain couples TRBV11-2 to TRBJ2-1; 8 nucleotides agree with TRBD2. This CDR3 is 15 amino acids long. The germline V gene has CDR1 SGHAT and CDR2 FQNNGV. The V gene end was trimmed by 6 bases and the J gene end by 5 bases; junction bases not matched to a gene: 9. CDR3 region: CASRPPGLGNNEQFF. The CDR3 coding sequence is TGTGCCAGCAGGCCCCCGGGACTAGGGAACAATGAGCAGTTCTTC.

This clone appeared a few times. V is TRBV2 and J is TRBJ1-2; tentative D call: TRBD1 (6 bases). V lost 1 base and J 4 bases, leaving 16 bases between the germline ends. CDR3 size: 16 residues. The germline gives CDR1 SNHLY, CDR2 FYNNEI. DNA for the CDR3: TGTGCCAGCAGTGAAGATTTCGGGGACACAATCTATGGCTACACCTTC. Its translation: CASSEDFGDTIYGYTF.

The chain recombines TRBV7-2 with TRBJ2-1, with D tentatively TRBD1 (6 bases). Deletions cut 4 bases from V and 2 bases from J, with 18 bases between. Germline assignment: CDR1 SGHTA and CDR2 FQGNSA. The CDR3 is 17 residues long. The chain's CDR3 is CASSSTGSLPTYNEQFF. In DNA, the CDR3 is TGTGCCAGCAGCTCTACAGGGTCTCTTCCCACCTACAATGAGCAGTTCTTC.

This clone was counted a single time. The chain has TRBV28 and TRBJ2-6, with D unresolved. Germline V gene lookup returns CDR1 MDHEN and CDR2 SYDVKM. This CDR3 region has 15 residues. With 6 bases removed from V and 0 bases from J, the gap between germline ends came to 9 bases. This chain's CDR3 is CASRVASSGANVLTF. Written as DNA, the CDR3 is TGTGCCAGCAGGGTGGCCAGCTCTGGGGCCAACGTCCTGACTTTC.

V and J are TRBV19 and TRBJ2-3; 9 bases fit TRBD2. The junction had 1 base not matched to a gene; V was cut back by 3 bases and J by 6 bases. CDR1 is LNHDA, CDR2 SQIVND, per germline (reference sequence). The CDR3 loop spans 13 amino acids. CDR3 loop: CASSIGTSDTQYF. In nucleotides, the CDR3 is TGTGCCAGTAGTATCGGGACTAGCGATACGCAGTATTTT.

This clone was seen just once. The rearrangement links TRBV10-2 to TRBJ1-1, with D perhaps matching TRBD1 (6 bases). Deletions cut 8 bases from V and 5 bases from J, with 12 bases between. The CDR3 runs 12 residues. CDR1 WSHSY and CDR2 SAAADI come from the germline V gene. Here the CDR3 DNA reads TGCGCCAGCGCGCGACAGGTAACTGAAGCTTTCTTT. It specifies CASARQVTEAFF.

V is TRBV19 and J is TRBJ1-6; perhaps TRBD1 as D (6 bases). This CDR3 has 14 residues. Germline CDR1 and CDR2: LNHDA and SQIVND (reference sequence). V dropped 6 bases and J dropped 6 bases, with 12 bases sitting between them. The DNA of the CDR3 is TGTGCCAGTAGCGACAGGCCGATTAATTCACCCCTCCACTTT. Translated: CASSDRPINSPLHF.

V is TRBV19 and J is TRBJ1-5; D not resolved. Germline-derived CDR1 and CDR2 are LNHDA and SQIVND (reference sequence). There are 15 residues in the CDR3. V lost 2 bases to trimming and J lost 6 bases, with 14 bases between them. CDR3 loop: CASSIFRGDAQPQHF. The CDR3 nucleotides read TGTGCCAGTAGTATATTTCGGGGAGACGCTCAGCCCCAGCATTTT.

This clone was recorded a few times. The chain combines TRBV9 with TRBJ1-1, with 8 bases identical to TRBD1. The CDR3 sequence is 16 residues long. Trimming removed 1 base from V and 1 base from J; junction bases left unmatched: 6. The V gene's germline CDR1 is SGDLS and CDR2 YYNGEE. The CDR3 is CASSVHAGQENTEAFF. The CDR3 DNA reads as TGTGCCAGCAGCGTACATGCGGGACAGGAGAACACTGAAGCTTTCTTT.